Here is one TCR beta chain with its context. The antigen is not known. Clones were read by immunoSEQ multiplex PCR, and TCRdb kept only the in-frame ones, dropping some. Of 43,000 or so clones in the sample, about 83% were seen once. This specimen comes from a study of Ad26.COV2.S vaccination and SARS-CoV-2 variants. The study, taken as a whole, reports: Breadth measured for non-spike TCRs was similar across vaccine and placebo recipients.

The CDR3 has 14 amino acids. Trimming took off 2 bases at V and 5 bases at J, with 12 bases between the two ends. In germline, CDR1 is MNHEY, CDR2 SVGAGI. Sample: peripheral blood, taken after recovery from COVID-19. The TCR was taken from a human donor who had recovered from COVID-19. The V call is TRBV6-5, the J call TRBJ1-1; maybe TRBD1 (5 bases). The CDR3 region is CASSYEAGRTEAFF. The CDR3 region has the DNA TGTGCCAGCAGTTACGAGGCAGGGAGGACTGAAGCTTTCTTT.